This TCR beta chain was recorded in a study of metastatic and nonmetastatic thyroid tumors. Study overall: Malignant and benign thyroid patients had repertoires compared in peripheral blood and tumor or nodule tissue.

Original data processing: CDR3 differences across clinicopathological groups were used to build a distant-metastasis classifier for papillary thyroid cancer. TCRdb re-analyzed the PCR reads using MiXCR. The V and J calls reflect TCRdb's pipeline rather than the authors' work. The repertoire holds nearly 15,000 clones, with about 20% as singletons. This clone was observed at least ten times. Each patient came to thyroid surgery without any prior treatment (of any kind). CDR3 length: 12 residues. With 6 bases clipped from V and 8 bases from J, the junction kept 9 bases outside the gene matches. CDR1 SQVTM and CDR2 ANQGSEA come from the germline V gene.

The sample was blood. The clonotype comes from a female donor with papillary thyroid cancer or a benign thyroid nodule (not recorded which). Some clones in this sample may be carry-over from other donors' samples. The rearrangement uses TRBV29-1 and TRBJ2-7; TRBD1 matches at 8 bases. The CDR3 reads CSVAGGAGQQYF. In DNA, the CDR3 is TGCAGCGTCGCAGGGGGCGCTGGTCAGCAGTACTTC.